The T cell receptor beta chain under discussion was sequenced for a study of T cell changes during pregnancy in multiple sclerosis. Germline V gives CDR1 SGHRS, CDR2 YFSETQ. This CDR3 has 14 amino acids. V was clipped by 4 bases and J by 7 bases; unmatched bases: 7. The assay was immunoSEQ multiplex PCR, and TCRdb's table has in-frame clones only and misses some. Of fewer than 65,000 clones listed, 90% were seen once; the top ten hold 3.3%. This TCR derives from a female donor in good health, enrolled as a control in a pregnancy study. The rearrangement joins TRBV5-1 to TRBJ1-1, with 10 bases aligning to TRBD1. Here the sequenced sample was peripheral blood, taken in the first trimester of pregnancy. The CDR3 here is CASSASGTGDEAFF. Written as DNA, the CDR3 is TGCGCCAGCAGCGCGAGTGGGACAGGGGATGAAGCTTTCTTT. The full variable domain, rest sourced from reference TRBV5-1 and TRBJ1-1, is KAGVTQTPRYLIKTRGQQVTLSCSPISGHRSVSWYQQTPGQGLQFLFEYFSETQRNKGNFPGRFSGRQFSNSRSEMNVSTLELGDSALYLCASSASGTGDEAFFGQGTRLTVV.